This TCR beta chain was retrieved from a study of T cell responses to AZD1222 COVID-19 vaccine. Notes on the study in general: The peak T cell response came first, and repertoires were sampled only after it. Close to half of all spike-specific TCRs reportedly target regions of the variants that are unmutated. Spike-specific TCR breadth and depth were elevated following two AZD1222 doses.

Sequencing used immunoSEQ multiplex PCR; TCRdb keeps in-frame clones, though not all of them. The table lists nearly 110,000 clones, 89% of them singletons. The CDR3 is made up of 16 amino acids. From germline, CDR1 is LGHDT and CDR2 YNNKEL (reference sequence). The V end was cut by 0 bases, the J end by 7 bases, with 18 bases between. As for this clone: Its matching antigen is unknown.

This chain connects TRBV3-1 (or the pseudogene TRBV3-2) to TRBJ1-2; D uncertain. This specimen consisted of peripheral blood, obtained on day 0 of AZD1222 vaccination. The receptor was isolated from an adult in good health. CDR3 nucleotides: TGTGCCAGCAGCCAAGATGCGGCGAAAGGGATCGGTGGCTACACCTTC. Translation gives CASSQDAAKGIGGYTF.